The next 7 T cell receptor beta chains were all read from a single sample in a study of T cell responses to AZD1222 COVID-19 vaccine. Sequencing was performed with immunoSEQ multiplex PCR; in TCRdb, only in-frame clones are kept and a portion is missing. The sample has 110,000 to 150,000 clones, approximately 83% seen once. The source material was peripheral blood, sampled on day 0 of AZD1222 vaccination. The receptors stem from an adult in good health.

CDR3 sequence (DNA): TGTGCCAGCAGTTACTCGCGGGCCGAGGGAGGCGAGCAGTACTTC. Translated: CASSYSRAEGGEQYF. V gene TRBV6-5 combines with J gene TRBJ2-7, with D possibly TRBD2 on 6 matching bases. Germline values: CDR1 MNHEY, CDR2 SVGAGI. This CDR3 has 15 amino acids. The germline V and J ends were trimmed by 0 bases and 6 bases, with 15 bases remaining between them.

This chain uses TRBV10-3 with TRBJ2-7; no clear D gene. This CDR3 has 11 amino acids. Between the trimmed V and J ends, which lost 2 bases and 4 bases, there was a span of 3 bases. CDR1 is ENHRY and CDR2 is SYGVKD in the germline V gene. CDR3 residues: CAISEVYEQYF. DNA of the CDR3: TGTGCCATCAGTGAGGTGTACGAGCAGTACTTC.

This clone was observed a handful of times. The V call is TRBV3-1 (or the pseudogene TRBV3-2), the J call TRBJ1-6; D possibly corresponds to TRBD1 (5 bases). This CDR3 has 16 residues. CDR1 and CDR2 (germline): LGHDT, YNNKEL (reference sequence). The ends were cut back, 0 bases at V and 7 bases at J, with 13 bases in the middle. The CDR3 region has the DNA TGTGCCAGCAGCCAAGATCTGGGGGGGGGAAATTCACCCCTCCACTTT. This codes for CASSQDLGGGNSPLHF.

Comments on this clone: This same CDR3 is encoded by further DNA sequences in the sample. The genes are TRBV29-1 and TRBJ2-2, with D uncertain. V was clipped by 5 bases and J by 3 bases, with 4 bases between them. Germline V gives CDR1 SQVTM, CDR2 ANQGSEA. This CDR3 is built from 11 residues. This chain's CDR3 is CSVRDTGELFF. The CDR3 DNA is TGCAGCGTTAGGGACACCGGGGAGCTGTTTTTT.

The chain's CDR3 is CASSSPGYNEQFF. The CDR3 DNA sequence: TGTGCCAGCAGTTCCCCGGGGTACAATGAGCAGTTCTTC. The rearrangement uses TRBV6-5 and TRBJ2-1; a possible D gene is TRBD2 (5 bases). Trimming took 4 bases from V and 4 from J, leaving 8 bases between them. Germline V gene data show CDR1 as MNHEY and CDR2 as SVGAGI. The length of the CDR3 is 13 residues.

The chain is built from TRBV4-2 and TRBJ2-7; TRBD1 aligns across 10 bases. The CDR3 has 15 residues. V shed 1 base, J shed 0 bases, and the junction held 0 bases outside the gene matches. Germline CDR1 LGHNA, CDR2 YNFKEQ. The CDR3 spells CASSQGTGGSYEQYF. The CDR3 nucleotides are TGTGCCAGCAGCCAAGGGACAGGGGGCTCCTACGAGCAGTACTTC.

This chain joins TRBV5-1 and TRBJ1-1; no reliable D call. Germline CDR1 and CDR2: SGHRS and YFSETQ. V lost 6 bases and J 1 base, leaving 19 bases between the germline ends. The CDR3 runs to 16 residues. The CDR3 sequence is CASTSHGIDTNTEAFF. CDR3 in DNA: TGCGCCAGCACTTCCCACGGGATTGATACGAACACTGAAGCTTTCTTT.